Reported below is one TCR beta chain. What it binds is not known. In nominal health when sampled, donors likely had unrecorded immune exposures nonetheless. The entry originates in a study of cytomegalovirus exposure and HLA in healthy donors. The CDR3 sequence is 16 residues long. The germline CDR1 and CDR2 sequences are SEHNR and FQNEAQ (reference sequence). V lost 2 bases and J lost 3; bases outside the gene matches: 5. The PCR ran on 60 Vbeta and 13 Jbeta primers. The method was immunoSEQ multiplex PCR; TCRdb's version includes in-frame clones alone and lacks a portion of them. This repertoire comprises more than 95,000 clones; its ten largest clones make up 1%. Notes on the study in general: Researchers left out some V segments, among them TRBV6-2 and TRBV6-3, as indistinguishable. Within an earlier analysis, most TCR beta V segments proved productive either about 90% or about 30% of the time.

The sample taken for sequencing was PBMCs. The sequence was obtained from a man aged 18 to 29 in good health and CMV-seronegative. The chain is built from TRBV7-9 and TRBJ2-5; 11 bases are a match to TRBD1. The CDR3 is CASSLNPGQGEETQYF. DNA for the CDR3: TGTGCCAGCAGCTTAAACCCGGGACAGGGGGAAGAGACCCAGTACTTC.